A single sample is the source of the 5 T cell receptor beta chains below, sequenced in a study of T cell repertoires in cytomegalovirus infection. TCRdb analysed the reads with MiXCR anew, one entry per CDR3 protein. The data contain around 740,000 distinct CDR3 sequences, 35% to 40% of them seen just once; the ten biggest clones take up around 2.8%. The source material was PBMCs. The origin of the receptors is a human donor in good health (CMV status not recorded). Some clones in this sample may be carry-over from other donors' samples.

Comment on this clonotype: The missing conserved phenylalanine or tryptophan at the end of this CDR3 makes a read error likely. The chain employs TRBV4-1 and TRBJ2-7, with D possibly being TRBD2 (5 bases). The CDR3 contains 14 residues. CDR1 is MGHRA and CDR2 is YSYEKL in the germline V gene. V was shortened by 5 bases and J by 4 bases, with 15 bases between the two germline ends. Here the CDR3 reads CASSAEAITYEQYL. The CDR3 DNA follows: TGCGCCAGCAGCGCGGAGGCAATTACATACGAGCAGTACTTA.

V gene TRBV14 combines with J gene TRBJ2-7, with D possibly TRBD2 on 5 matching bases. CDR1 is SGHDN and CDR2 is FVKESK in the germline V gene. V was shortened by 4 bases and J by 3 bases, with 10 bases between the two germline ends. This CDR3 spans 13 amino acids. The CDR3 nucleotides are TGTGCCAGCAGCCCTGGACTTCTCTACGAGCAGTACTTC. Its translation is CASSPGLLYEQYF.

This clonotype appeared many times. The chain has TRBV7-6 and TRBJ2-6, with D possibly being TRBD2 (6 bases). The CDR3 runs to 18 residues. The germline V and J ends were trimmed by 0 bases and 2 bases, with 14 bases remaining between them. CDR1 is SGHVS and CDR2 is FNYEAQ in the germline V gene. DNA for the CDR3: TGTGCCAGCAGCTTAGCGGGTAAAGGGGAGGCTGGGGCCAACGTCCTGACTTTC. This translates into CASSLAGKGEAGANVLTF.

The gene calls are TRBV4-1 and TRBJ1-4; D possibly corresponds to TRBD1 (5 bases). The CDR3 runs 14 residues. The V end was cut by 0 bases, the J end by 8 bases, with 10 bases between. CDR1 is MGHRA and CDR2 is YSYEKL in the germline V gene. The CDR3 sequence: CASSQDRAFEKLFF. CDR3 nucleotide sequence: TGCGCCAGCAGCCAAGACAGGGCTTTCGAAAAACTGTTTTTT.

This clonotype was observed a few times. The chain is built from TRBV28 and TRBJ2-1; no firm D call. Germline CDR1 is MDHEN and CDR2 is SYDVKM. This CDR3 region has 12 residues. The V and J ends lost 5 bases and 2 bases respectively, with 4 bases between them. The CDR3 DNA sequence: TGTGCCAGCAGTGCCGCCTACAATGAGCAGTTCTTC. Protein: CASSAAYNEQFF.